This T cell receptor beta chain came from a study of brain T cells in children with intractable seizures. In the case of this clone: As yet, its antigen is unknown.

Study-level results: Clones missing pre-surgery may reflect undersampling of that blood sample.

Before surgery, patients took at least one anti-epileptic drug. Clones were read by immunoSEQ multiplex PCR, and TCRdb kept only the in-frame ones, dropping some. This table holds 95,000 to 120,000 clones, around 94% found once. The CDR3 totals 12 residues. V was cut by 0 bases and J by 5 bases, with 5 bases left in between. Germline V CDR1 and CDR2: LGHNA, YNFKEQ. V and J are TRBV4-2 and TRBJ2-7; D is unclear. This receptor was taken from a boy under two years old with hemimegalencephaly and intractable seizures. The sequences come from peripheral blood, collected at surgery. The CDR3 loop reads CASSQDDHEQYF. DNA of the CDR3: TGTGCCAGCAGCCAAGATGACCACGAGCAGTACTTC.